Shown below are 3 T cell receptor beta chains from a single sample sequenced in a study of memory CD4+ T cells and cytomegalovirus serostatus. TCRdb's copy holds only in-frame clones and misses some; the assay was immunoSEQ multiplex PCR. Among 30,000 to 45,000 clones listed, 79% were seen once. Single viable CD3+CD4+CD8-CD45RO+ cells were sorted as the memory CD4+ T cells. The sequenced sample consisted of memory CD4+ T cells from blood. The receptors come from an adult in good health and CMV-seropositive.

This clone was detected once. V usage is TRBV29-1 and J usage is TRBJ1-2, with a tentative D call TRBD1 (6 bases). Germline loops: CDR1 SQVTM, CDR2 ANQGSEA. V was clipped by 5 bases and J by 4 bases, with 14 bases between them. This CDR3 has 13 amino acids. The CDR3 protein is CSVNNRDGYGYTF. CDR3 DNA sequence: TGCAGCGTTAACAACAGGGACGGCTATGGCTACACCTTC.

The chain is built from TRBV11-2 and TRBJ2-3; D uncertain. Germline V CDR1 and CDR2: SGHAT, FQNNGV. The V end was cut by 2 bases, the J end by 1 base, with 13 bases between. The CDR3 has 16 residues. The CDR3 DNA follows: TGTGCCAGCAGCTTAACAGCTCCAGGAGGCACAGATACGCAGTATTTT. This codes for CASSLTAPGGTDTQYF.

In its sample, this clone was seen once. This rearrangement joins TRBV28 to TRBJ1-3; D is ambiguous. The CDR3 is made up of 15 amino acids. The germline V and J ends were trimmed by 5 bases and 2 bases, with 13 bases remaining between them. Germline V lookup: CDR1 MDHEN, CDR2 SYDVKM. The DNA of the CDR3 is TGTGCCAGCAGTATACCCCCCTACACTGGAAACACCATATATTTT. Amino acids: CASSIPPYTGNTIYF.